The sequence of this TCR beta chain was determined in a study of blood T cell repertoires in COVID-19. For the study at large: There were acute and convalescent COVID-19 samples, and they came from the United States, Italy and Spain. T cells, B-cell-depleted T cells, or PBMCs supplied cDNA or gDNA.

Trimming left V 0 bases short and J 4 bases short, with 13 bases between. This CDR3 has 16 residues. The germline CDR1 and CDR2 sequences are LNHDA and SQIVND (reference sequence). Per the study methods: Estimates of nucleated cell counts were drawn from the amplification of reference gene primers. Method: immunoSEQ multiplex PCR; TCRdb's copy keeps in-frame clones and lacks some. The D gene and trimming were derived from the DNA, and the V and J assignments and clone size from that table. The sample carries around 84,000 clones, around 80% recorded once. Patients at the Seattle site were enrolled during active infection and followed longitudinally.

J is TRBJ2-1 and V is TRBV19, with D possibly being TRBD2 (6 bases). Input material: peripheral blood. This TCR derives from a man aged 55 to 70 with COVID-19, enrolled during active disease. The CDR3 reads CASSIDNGGAYNEQFF. The CDR3 DNA sequence: TGTGCCAGTAGTATAGATAACGGCGGGGCTTACAATGAGCAGTTCTTC.